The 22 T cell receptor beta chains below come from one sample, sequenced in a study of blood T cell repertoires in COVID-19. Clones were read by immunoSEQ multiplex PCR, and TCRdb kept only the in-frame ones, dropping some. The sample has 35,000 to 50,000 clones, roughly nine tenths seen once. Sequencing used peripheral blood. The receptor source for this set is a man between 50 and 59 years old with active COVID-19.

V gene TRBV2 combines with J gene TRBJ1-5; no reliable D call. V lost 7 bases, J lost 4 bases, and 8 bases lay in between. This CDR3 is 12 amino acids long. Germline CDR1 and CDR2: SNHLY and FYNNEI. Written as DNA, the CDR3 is TGTGCCAGCAACGTCGAGAATCAGCCCCAGCATTTT. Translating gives CASNVENQPQHF.

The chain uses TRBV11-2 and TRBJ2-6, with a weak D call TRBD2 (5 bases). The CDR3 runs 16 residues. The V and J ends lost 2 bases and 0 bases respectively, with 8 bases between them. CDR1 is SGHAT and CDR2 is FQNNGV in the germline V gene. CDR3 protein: CASSLPGSSGANVLTF. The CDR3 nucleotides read TGTGCCAGCAGCTTACCGGGGAGCTCTGGGGCCAACGTCCTGACTTTC.

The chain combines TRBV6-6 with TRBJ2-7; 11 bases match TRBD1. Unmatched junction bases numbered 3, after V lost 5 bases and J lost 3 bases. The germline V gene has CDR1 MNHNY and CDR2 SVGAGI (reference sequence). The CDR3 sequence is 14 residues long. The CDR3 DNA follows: TGTGCCAGCAGTCGGGGACAGGGGGACTACGAGCAGTACTTC. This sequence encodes CASSRGQGDYEQYF.

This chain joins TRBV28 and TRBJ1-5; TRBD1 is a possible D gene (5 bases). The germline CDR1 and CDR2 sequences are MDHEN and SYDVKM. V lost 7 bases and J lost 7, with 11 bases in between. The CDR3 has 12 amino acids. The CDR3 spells CASTPGHQPQHF. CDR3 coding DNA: TGTGCCAGCACCCCAGGGCACCAGCCCCAGCATTTT.

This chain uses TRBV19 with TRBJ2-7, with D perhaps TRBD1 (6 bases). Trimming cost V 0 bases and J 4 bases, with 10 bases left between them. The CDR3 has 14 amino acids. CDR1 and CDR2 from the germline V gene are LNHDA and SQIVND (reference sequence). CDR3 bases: TGTGCCAGTAGTATAGATCGGCAGGGGTACGAGCAGTACTTC. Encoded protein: CASSIDRQGYEQYF.

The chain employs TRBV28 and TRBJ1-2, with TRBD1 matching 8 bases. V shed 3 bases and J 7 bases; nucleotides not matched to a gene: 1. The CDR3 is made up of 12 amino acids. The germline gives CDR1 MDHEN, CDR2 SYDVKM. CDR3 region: CASSFGQGGYTF. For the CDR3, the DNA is TGTGCCAGCAGTTTCGGACAGGGTGGCTACACCTTC.

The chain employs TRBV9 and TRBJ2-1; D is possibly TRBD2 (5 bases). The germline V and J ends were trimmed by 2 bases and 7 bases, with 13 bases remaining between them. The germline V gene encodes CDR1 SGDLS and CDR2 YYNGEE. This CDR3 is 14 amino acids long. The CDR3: CASSVRDLRNEQFF. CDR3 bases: TGTGCCAGCAGCGTCCGGGATCTACGGAATGAGCAGTTCTTC.

CDR3: CASSRLREGNTEAFF. In DNA, the CDR3 is TGTGCCAGTAGTAGACTCAGGGAGGGGAACACTGAAGCTTTCTTT. V is TRBV19 and J is TRBJ1-1; possible D gene TRBD1, 5 bases. Trimming removed 4 bases at V and 1 base at J, with 13 bases between. CDR1 and CDR2 from the germline V gene are LNHDA and SQIVND (reference sequence). The length of the CDR3 is 15 residues.

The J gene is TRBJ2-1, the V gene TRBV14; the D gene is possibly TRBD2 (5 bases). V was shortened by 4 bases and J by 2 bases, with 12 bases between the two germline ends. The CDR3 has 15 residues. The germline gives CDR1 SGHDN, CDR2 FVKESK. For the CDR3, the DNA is TGTGCCAGCAGCCGTCTAACGGGGACCTACAATGAGCAGTTCTTC. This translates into CASSRLTGTYNEQFF. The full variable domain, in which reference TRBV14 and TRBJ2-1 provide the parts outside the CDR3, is EAGVTQFPSHSVIEKGQTVTLRCDPISGHDNLYWYRRVMGKEIKFLLHFVKESKQDESGMPNNRFLAERTGGTYSTLKVQPAELEDSGVYFCASSRLTGTYNEQFFGPGTRLTVL.

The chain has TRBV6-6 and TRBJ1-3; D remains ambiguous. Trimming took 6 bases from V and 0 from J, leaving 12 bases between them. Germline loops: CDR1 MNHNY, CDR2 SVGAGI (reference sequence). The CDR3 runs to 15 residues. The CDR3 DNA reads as TGTGCCAGCAGCCCTCCACAGAGCTCTGGAAACACCATATATTTT. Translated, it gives CASSPPQSSGNTIYF.

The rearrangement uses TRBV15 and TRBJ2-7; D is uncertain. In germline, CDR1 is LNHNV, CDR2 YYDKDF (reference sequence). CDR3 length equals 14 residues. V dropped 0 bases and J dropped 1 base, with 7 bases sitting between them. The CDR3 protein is CATSRESKSYEQYF. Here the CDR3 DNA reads TGTGCCACCAGCAGAGAGAGCAAGTCCTACGAGCAGTACTTC.

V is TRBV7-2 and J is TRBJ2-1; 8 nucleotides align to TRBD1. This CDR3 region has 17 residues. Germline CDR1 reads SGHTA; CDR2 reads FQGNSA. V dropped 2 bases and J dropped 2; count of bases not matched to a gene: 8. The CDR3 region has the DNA TGTGCCAGCAGCTTAAGGTATCGACAGGGGACCTACAATGAGCAGTTCTTC. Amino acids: CASSLRYRQGTYNEQFF.

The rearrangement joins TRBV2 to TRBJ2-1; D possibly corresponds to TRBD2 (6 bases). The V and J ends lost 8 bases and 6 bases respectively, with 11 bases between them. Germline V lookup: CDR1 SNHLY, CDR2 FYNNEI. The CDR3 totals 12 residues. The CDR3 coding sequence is TGTGCCAGCGAGGGACTCAGCAATGAGCAGTTCTTC. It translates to CASEGLSNEQFF.

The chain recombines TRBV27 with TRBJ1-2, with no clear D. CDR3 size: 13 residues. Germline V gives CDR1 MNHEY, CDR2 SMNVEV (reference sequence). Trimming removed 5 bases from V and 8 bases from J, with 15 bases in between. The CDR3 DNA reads TGTGCCAGCAGTATGAGGCGCAATGGGGGCTACACCTTC. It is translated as CASSMRRNGGYTF.

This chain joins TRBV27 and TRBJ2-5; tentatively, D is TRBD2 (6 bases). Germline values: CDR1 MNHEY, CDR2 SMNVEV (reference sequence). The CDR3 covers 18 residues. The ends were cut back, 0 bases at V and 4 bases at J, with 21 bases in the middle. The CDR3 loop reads CASSLSITMAGLGETQYF. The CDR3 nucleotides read TGTGCCAGCAGTTTATCGATAACGATGGCGGGGCTGGGAGAGACCCAGTACTTC.

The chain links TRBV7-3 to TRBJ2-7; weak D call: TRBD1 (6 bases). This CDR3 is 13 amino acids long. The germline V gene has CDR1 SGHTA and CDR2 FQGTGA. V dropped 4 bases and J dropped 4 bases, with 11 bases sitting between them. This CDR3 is CASSSGTPYEQYF. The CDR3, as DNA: TGTGCCAGCAGCTCCGGGACACCGTACGAGCAGTACTTC.

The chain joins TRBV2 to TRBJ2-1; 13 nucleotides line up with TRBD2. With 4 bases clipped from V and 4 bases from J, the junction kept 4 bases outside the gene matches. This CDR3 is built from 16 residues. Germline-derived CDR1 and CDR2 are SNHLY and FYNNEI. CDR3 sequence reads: CASSGPGLAGYNEQFF. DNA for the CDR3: TGTGCCAGCAGTGGGCCGGGACTAGCGGGATACAATGAGCAGTTCTTC.

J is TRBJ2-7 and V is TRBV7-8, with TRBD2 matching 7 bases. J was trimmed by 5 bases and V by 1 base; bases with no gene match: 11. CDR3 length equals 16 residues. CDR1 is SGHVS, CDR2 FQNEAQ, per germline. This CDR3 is CASSLGGGRRGDEQYF. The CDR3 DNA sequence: TGTGCCAGCAGCTTAGGGGGAGGGCGGAGAGGTGACGAGCAGTACTTC.

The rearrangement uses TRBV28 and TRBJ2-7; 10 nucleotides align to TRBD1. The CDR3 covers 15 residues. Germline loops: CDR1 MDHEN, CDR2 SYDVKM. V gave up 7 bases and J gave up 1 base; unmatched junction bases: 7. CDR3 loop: CASTPPGQGSYEQYF. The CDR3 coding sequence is TGTGCCAGCACCCCGCCGGGACAGGGGTCCTACGAGCAGTACTTC.

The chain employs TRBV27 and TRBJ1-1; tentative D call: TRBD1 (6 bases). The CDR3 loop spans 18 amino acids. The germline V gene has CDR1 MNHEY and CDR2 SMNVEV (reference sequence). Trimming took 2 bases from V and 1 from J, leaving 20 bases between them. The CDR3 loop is CASSLIGGQRRGNTEAFF. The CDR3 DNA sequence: TGTGCCAGCAGTTTAATTGGCGGACAGAGAAGGGGGAACACTGAAGCTTTCTTT.

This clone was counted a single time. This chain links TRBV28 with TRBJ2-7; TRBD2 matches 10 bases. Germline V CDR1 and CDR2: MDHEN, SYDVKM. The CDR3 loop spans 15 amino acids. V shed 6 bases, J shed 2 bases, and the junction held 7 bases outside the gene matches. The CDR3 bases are TGTGCCAGCAGCCTCGAGCTAGCGGGAGCCTACGAGCAGTACTTC. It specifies CASSLELAGAYEQYF.

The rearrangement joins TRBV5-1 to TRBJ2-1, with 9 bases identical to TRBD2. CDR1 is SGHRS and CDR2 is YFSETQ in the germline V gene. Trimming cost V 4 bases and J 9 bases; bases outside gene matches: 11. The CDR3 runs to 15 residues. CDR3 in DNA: TGCGCCAGCAGCCCCCCTGGGGCGGGAGGGACTGAGCAGTTCTTC. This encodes CASSPPGAGGTEQFF.